The source of this TCR beta chain is a study of T cell changes during pregnancy in multiple sclerosis. Profiling relied on immunoSEQ multiplex PCR, and the TCRdb table lists in-frame clones only, not all of them. The sample shows tens of thousands of clones, more than 75% of them seen only once. Trimming stripped 9 bases from V and 0 bases from J, with 9 bases between. This CDR3 has 14 residues. Germline assignment: CDR1 MNHEY and CDR2 SMNVEV (reference sequence). The chain uses TRBV27 and TRBJ1-6, with a possible D match to TRBD1 (5 bases). This sequence was found in a female donor with multiple sclerosis, enrolled in a pregnancy study. This specimen was peripheral blood, taken in the third trimester of pregnancy. CDR3 nucleotides: TGTGCCAGTGCAGGGTTCTCCTATAATTCACCCCTCCACTTT. As protein: CASAGFSYNSPLHF.